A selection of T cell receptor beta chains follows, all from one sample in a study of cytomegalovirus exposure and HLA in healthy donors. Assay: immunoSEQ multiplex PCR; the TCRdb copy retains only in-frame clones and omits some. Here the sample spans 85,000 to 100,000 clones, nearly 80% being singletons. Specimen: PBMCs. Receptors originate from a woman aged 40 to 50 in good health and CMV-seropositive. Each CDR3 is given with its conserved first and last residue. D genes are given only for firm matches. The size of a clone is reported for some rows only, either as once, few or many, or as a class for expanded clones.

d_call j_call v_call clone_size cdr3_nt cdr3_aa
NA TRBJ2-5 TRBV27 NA TGTGCCAGCAGTTTGCGGGTGGGGGAGACCCAGTACTTC CASSLRVGETQYF
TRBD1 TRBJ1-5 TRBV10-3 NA TGTGCCGGGCAGGGGGGACCAGATCAGCCCCAGCATTTT CAGQGGPDQPQHF
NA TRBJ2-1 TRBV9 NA TGTGCCAGCAGCCTCAGGGGGGAGAGCTCCTACAATGAGCAGTTCTTC CASSLRGESSYNEQFF
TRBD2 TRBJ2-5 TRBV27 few TGTGCCAGCACCCCCCGGGCAGCGGGAGGTGAGACCCAGTACTTC CASTPRAAGGETQYF
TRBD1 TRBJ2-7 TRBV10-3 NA TGTGCCATCAGGGCCCGGGACAGCCACTACGAGCAGTACTTC CAIRARDSHYEQYF
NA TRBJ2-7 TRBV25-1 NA TGTGCCAGCAGTGAATACTTTTCGACAGAGCGTACCTACGAGCAGTACTTC CASSEYFSTERTYEQYF
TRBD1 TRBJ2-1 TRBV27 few TGTGCCAGCAGTCCTGGGACAGGGGGCTACAATGAGCAGTTCTTC CASSPGTGGYNEQFF
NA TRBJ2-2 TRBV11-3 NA TGTGCCAGCAGCTTAGTTCTCACCGGGGAGCTGTTTTTT CASSLVLTGELFF
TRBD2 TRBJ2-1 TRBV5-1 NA TGCGCCAGCAGCATCGGGACTAGCGGGCTCTTTGAGCAGTTCTTC CASSIGTSGLFEQFF
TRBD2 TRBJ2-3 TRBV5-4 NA TGTGCCAGCAGCCCGGGGACTAGCGGGAGGACAGATACGCAGTATTTT CASSPGTSGRTDTQYF
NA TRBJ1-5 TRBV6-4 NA TGTGCCAGCAGTCCAGATAGCAATCAGCCCCAGCATTTT CASSPDSNQPQHF
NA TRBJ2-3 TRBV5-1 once TGCGCCAGCAGCCCGGCACCGGGATTGGTTTCTAGCACAGATACGCAGTATTTT CASSPAPGLVSSTDTQYF
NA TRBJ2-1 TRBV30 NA TGTGCCTGGAGGGGCAGGAATGAGCAGTTCTTC CAWRGRNEQFF
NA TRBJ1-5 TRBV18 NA TGTGCCAGCTCACCTGGGACAATAGATAGCAATCAGCCCCAGCATTTT CASSPGTIDSNQPQHF
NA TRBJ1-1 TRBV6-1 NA TGTGCCAGCAGGAAAACAGGGAATCAAGCTTTCTTT CASRKTGNQAFF
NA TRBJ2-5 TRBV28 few TGTGCCAGCAGTCCACCAACAGGGCCCCAAGAGACCCAGTACTTC CASSPPTGPQETQYF
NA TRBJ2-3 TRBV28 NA TGTGCCAGCAGTCCGCTGGAGGTCAATACGCAGTATTTT CASSPLEVNTQYF
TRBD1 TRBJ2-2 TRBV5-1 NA TGCGCCAGCAGCTTGAGTGGGACAGTGAATTCTGGGGAGCTGTTTTTT CASSLSGTVNSGELFF
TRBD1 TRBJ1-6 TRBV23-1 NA TGCGCCGGGACAGGGAGATCTAGCTCCTATAATTCACCCCTCCACTTT CAGTGRSSSYNSPLHF
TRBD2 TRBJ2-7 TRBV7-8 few TGTGCCAGCAGCTTAGAGGGAGGGCCGCTCTACGAGCAGTACTTC CASSLEGGPLYEQYF
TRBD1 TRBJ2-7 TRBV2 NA TGTGCCAGCAGTGCCCGACAGGGGATCTTCTACGAGCAGTACTTC CASSARQGIFYEQYF
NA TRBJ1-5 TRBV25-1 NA TGTGCCAGCAGTGATACCAGGGTCGAGGGCAATCAGCCCCAGCATTTT CASSDTRVEGNQPQHF
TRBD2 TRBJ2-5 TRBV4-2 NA TGTGCCAGCAGCCAATACTGGACTAGCGGGATGCGGGGAGAGGAGACCCAGTACTTC CASSQYWTSGMRGEETQYF
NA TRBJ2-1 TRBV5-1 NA TGCGCCAGCAGCCCTAGGGTGAGGGAGGATGAGCAGTTCTTC CASSPRVREDEQFF
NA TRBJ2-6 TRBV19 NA TGTGCCAGTAGTCCGACTGGCAGAACTGGGGCCAACGTCCTGACTTTC CASSPTGRTGANVLTF
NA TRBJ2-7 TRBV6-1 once TGTGCCAGCAGTCACCCCCAGGGGCAGCAGTACTTC CASSHPQGQQYF
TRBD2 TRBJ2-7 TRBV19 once TGTGCCAGTAGCCAAAACGGGAGGGGTTACGAGCAGTACTTC CASSQNGRGYEQYF
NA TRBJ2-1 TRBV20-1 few TGCAGTGCTAGCAGGGGGGCTGAGCAGTTCTTC CSASRGAEQFF
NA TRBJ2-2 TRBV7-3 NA TGTGCCAGCAGCTTGACCGAGGGTGGGGAGCTGTTTTTT CASSLTEGGELFF
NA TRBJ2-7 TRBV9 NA TGTGCCAGCAGCGCCGGGAGCTCCTACGAGCAGTACTTC CASSAGSSYEQYF
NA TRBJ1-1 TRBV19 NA TGTGCCAGTACCATCGGGGTCCCGGAGACGGGCGCTTTCTTT CASTIGVPETGAFF
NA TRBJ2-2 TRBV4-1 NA TGCGCCAGCACGCGCCGTTCGGTAAACACCGGGGAGCTGTTTTTT CASTRRSVNTGELFF
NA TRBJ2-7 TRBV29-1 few TGCAGCGTTGCCCTATATTACGAGCAGTACTTC CSVALYYEQYF
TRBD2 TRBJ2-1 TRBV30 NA TGTGCCTGGAGTCCCCCGGGACTAGCGTACAATGAGCAGTTCTTC CAWSPPGLAYNEQFF
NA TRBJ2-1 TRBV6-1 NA TGTGCCAGCAGTGGGATCAGGAATGAGCAGTTCTTC CASSGIRNEQFF
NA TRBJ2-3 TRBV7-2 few TGTGCCAGCACCCCCCAGGGTATGAGCACAGATACGCAGTATTTT CASTPQGMSTDTQYF
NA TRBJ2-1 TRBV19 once TGTGCCAGTAGTATTAGTCTAGGCAATGAGCAGTTCTTC CASSISLGNEQFF
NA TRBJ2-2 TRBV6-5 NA TGTGCCAGCAGTTACTTCGGGATCGATGTCACCGGGGAGCTGTTTTTT CASSYFGIDVTGELFF
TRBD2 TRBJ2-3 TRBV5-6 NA TGTGCCAGCAGCCCCGCTAGCGGGAGGACTCCAAGCACAGATACGCAGTATTTT CASSPASGRTPSTDTQYF
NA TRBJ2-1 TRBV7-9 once TGTGTCAGCAGCTCGCCTAGAGTGGATGAGCAGTTCTTC CVSSSPRVDEQFF
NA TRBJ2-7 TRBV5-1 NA TGCGCCAGCAGCCCGGGATGGGCGTCAGAGTACGAGCAGTACTTC CASSPGWASEYEQYF
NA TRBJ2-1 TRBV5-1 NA TGCGCCAGCAGCTGGACAGCTGACAATGAGCAGTTCTTC CASSWTADNEQFF
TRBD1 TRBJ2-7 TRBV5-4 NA TGTGCCAGCAGCCCTGGGACAGGGGGAGACTACGAGCAGTACTTC CASSPGTGGDYEQYF